This T cell receptor beta chain was identified in a study of T cells after yellow fever vaccination. About the research overall: Fractions of limited cellularity were prepared by means of SMART-Seq v4 Ultra Low Input. Points from the study as a whole: Just a small share of clonotypes turned up in the CD4 compartment as well as the CD8 compartment. Booster samples showed a return of most primary-vaccination clones (roughly 96% CD4, approximately 88% CD8).

Researchers made TCR cDNA using 5'RACE template switching, and this step added a universal primer site and UMIs. TCRdb independently ran MiXCR on the 5' RACE reads; one entry per CDR3 protein. In the table there are 400,000 to 450,000 distinct CDR3 sequences, around a sixth of which are singletons. Notes on this clonotype: As yet, its antigen is unknown.

The CDR3 extends over 15 amino acids. Trimming removed 8 bases from V and 5 bases from J; junction bases left unmatched: 12. Germline V gene lookup returns CDR1 SGHNT and CDR2 YYREEE (reference sequence). The clonotype comes from a man aged 18 to 29 who received the YFV17D yellow fever vaccine. The sample was PBMCs, taken before the yellow fever booster vaccination. V gene TRBV5-4 combines with J gene TRBJ2-2; 7 bases match TRBD2. The CDR3 DNA is TGTGCCAGTACGCGGGGGACGGGGGAAACCGGGGAGCTGTTTTTT. Protein product: CASTRGTGETGELFF.